This passage covers 5 T cell receptor beta chains from one sample sequenced in a study of OX40 agonist ivuxolimab in advanced cancers. Assay: immunoSEQ multiplex PCR; the TCRdb copy retains only in-frame clones and omits some. The table records about 54,000 clones, approximately 90% of them present only once. Source: CD4+ or CD8+ T cells sorted from blood, taken in a trial of the OX40 agonist ivuxolimab. Source of these receptors: an adult with an advanced solid tumor such as melanoma, head and neck, liver or kidney cancer.

The rearrangement links TRBV7-9 to TRBJ2-2; TRBD2 might be the D (6 bases). V lost 2 bases, J lost 2 bases, and 18 bases lay in between. Germline CDR1 SEHNR, CDR2 FQNEAQ (reference sequence). This CDR3 is 18 amino acids long. CDR3 residues: CASSLITGLLTNTGELFF. In DNA, the CDR3 is TGTGCCAGCAGCTTAATTACGGGACTTCTAACCAACACCGGGGAGCTGTTTTTT.

This rearrangement joins TRBV5-8 to TRBJ1-1; D not certain. Trimming took 1 base from V and 1 from J, leaving 8 bases between them. Germline CDR1 reads SGHTS; CDR2 reads YDEGEE. This CDR3 spans 14 amino acids. The CDR3 nucleotides are TGTGCCAGCAGCTTGCACCCGGGGAACACTGAAGCTTTCTTT. Amino acid sequence: CASSLHPGNTEAFF.

Of note for this clone: An end of the junction does not agree with germline; a read error may underlie this. The rearrangement uses TRBV7-7 and TRBJ2-5, with 10 bases lining up with TRBD1. CDR1 is SSHAT, CDR2 FNYEAQ, per germline (reference sequence). The CDR3 covers 15 residues. The CDR3 DNA sequence: TGTGCTAGCAGCTCCGGGACAGGGGAGGCAGAGACCCAGTACTTC. It specifies CASSSGTGEAETQYF.

The rearrangement uses TRBV10-3 and TRBJ2-1; 10 bases are a match to TRBD2. The CDR3 has 17 residues. J gave up 3 bases and V 2 bases, and 7 bases lay outside the gene matches. Germline loops: CDR1 ENHRY, CDR2 SYGVKD. The CDR3 region has the DNA TGTGCCATCAGTGAGGGACTAGCGGAAAAATACTACAATGAGCAGTTCTTC. Encoded protein: CAISEGLAEKYYNEQFF.

The V gene is TRBV7-3, the J gene TRBJ2-4; 9 positions agree with TRBD2. The length of the CDR3 is 16 residues. The germline CDR1 and CDR2 sequences are SGHTA and FQGTGA. The J segment lost 5 bases and the V segment lost 5 bases, leaving 10 bases of the junction unmatched. The CDR3 protein is CASSQRFAGGENIQYF. CDR3 DNA: TGTGCCAGCAGCCAACGTTTTGCGGGAGGGGAAAACATTCAGTACTTC. The variable domain in full, completed from reference TRBV7-3 and TRBJ2-4, reads GAGVSQTPSNKVTEKGKYVELRCDPISGHTALYWYRQSLGQGPEFLIYFQGTGAADDSGLPNDRFFAVRPEGSVSTLKIQRTERGDSAVYLCASSQRFAGGENIQYFGAGTRLSVL.